This is a list of T cell receptor beta chains from one sample in a study of cytomegalovirus exposure and HLA in healthy donors. Profiled with immunoSEQ multiplex PCR; TCRdb holds only in-frame clones, not every one. The sample lists about 97,000 clones, 81% occurring once. The specimen sequenced was PBMCs. The source is a man between 40 and 49 years old in good health and CMV-seropositive. The CDR3 runs from the conserved cysteine through the conserved F or W. The D gene is left open where the match is weak. Where a row states a size, it is once, few, many or the class of an expanded clone; other rows omit it.

v_call	d_call	j_call	clone_size	cdr3_aa	cdr3_nt
TRBV27	-	TRBJ1-1	-	CASSQGGTEAFF	TGTGCCAGCAGCCAGGGAGGCACTGAAGCTTTCTTT
TRBV30	TRBD2	TRBJ2-4	once	CAWSVVAGVPKNIQYF	TGTGCCTGGAGTGTAGTTGCGGGAGTCCCCAAAAACATTCAGTACTTC
TRBV10-3	TRBD1	TRBJ1-2	-	CASSSQTGTIYGYTF	TGTGCCAGCAGTTCACAGACAGGGACGATCTATGGCTACACCTTC
TRBV5-8	-	TRBJ2-2	-	CASSLLDFISGELFF	TGTGCCAGCAGCTTACTAGATTTTATTTCCGGGGAGCTGTTTTTT
TRBV10-1	TRBD2	TRBJ2-7	-	CASSEGNSGREQYF	TGCGCCAGCAGTGAGGGGAACAGCGGGAGAGAGCAGTACTTC
TRBV19	-	TRBJ2-3	-	CASTNIGLGADTQYF	TGTGCCAGTACCAATATAGGCCTAGGAGCAGATACGCAGTATTTT
TRBV6-6	-	TRBJ1-1	-	CASSPSGGDSEAFF	TGTGCCAGCAGCCCTAGCGGGGGCGACTCTGAAGCTTTCTTT
TRBV4-2	-	TRBJ2-1	-	CASSRTGGSGNNEQFF	TGTGCCAGCAGCCGAACAGGGGGGAGCGGGAACAATGAGCAGTTCTTC
TRBV19	TRBD1	TRBJ2-7	-	CASSIRGQGVDEQYF	TGTGCCAGTAGTATCCGAGGACAGGGGGTCGACGAGCAGTACTTC
TRBV2	-	TRBJ1-2	-	CASTPGVNNYGYTF	TGTGCCAGCACTCCAGGGGTAAATAACTATGGCTACACCTTC
TRBV30	TRBD1	TRBJ2-7	-	CAWSVAQGNFYEQYF	TGTGCCTGGAGTGTAGCACAGGGGAATTTCTACGAGCAGTACTTC
TRBV5-4	-	TRBJ2-2	-	CASSSLAVGELFF	TGTGCCAGCAGCTCCCTAGCTGTCGGGGAGCTGTTTTTT
TRBV25-1	-	TRBJ1-1	-	CASSPQTSTEAFF	TGTGCCAGCAGCCCTCAAACGAGCACTGAAGCTTTCTTT
TRBV5-1	TRBD2	TRBJ2-1	-	CASSNAGGAYNEQFF	TGCGCCAGCAGCAATGCGGGGGGTGCCTACAATGAGCAGTTCTTC
TRBV7-9	-	TRBJ2-2	-	CSSSAARLGGELFF	TGTTCCAGCAGCGCGGCAAGGTTGGGCGGGGAGCTGTTTTTT
TRBV18	TRBD2	TRBJ2-1	few	CASSPGLAGVAGKNEQFF	TGTGCCAGCTCACCTGGACTAGCGGGAGTAGCGGGCAAGAATGAGCAGTTCTTC
TRBV10-3	-	TRBJ1-2	once	CAISDITVHGYTF	TGTGCCATCAGTGATATCACAGTTCATGGCTACACCTTC